Included here is one TCR beta chain sequence, with context. As yet, its antigen is unknown. Next came a second PCR, run for about 7 to 12 cycles, which used a sample-barcoded 5' primer along with a J-beta primer mix. Every cDNA molecule carried a tag from a template-switch adaptor bearing 12 random nucleotides. Each CDR3 protein is one row after TCRdb ran MiXCR on the 5' RACE reads. The table lists around 400,000 distinct CDR3 sequences, 52% of them singletons. PBMCs numbering at least 7 million were isolated per sample. The data belong to a study of blood T cells in healthy people across ages. V lost 6 bases and J 2 bases, leaving 16 bases between the germline ends. CDR3 length equals 16 residues. Study-wide results and limits: Naive T cell percentage by flow cytometry tracked strongly with beta diversity.

The specimen sequenced was blood. The sequence derives from a man aged 60 to 69 in good health. This chain links TRBV12-3 or TRBV12-4 with TRBJ1-4, with TRBD1 as a possible D gene (5 bases). Here the CDR3 DNA reads TGTGCCAGCAGCCCTGTTTACTGGGGGACTAATGAAAAACTGTTTTTT. It specifies CASSPVYWGTNEKLFF.